These 27 T cell receptor beta chains were sequenced from one sample in a study of blood T cell repertoires in COVID-19. Assay: immunoSEQ multiplex PCR; the TCRdb copy retains only in-frame clones and omits some. There are approximately 140,000 clones in the sample; approximately 80% occur only once, and approximately 1.4% lies in the top ten. Input material: peripheral blood. These receptors were obtained from a human donor in a cohort sampled during active COVID-19.

This chain joins TRBV20-1 and TRBJ2-1; 7 bases match TRBD2. V was pared by 3 bases and J by 4 bases, with 6 bases of the junction left unmatched. Germline V lookup: CDR1 DFQATT, CDR2 SNEGSKA (reference sequence). The CDR3 loop spans 14 amino acids. The CDR3 reads CSASSSGGYNEQFF. DNA for the CDR3: TGCAGTGCTAGTTCGTCGGGAGGATACAATGAGCAGTTCTTC.

This chain connects TRBV19 to TRBJ1-2; TRBD1 is a possible D gene (5 bases). This CDR3 has 17 residues. Germline-derived CDR1 and CDR2 are LNHDA and SQIVND (reference sequence). V shed 4 bases and J shed 2 bases, with 20 bases lying between them. DNA for the CDR3: TGTGCCAGTAGTACGCCGACAGCAGCGTGGATGAACTATGGCTACACCTTC. This sequence encodes CASSTPTAAWMNYGYTF.

This rearrangement joins TRBV5-5 to TRBJ2-7; D is unresolved. The V gene's germline CDR1 is SGHKS and CDR2 YYEKEE (reference sequence). V was clipped by 4 bases and J by 2 bases, with 10 bases between them. The CDR3 spans 13 residues. The CDR3 DNA reads as TGTGCCAGCAGCCGCAGGCTTCCCTACGAGCAGTACTTC. Translating gives CASSRRLPYEQYF.

This sequence joins TRBV5-4 and TRBJ2-5, with 13 bases identical to TRBD2. V was clipped by 4 bases and J by 4 bases; unmatched bases: 4. This CDR3 has 15 amino acids. CDR1 SGHNT and CDR2 YYREEE come from the germline V gene (reference sequence). The CDR3 coding sequence is TGTGCCAGCAGCCCGGGACTAGCGGGATCAGAGACCCAGTACTTC. Protein: CASSPGLAGSETQYF.

This clone has more than one count but fewer than ten. The rearrangement uses TRBV4-1 and TRBJ2-2, with 8 bases aligning to TRBD1. The CDR3 covers 16 residues. The trim removed 4 bases at V and 0 bases at J, leaving 4 bases unmatched. Germline V CDR1 and CDR2: MGHRA, YSYEKL. As DNA, the CDR3 is TGCGCCAGCAGCCCGAACAGGGGGGCGAACACCGGGGAGCTGTTTTTT. It translates to CASSPNRGANTGELFF.

This clone was observed a handful of times. The V gene is TRBV7-2, the J gene TRBJ1-1, with 7 nucleotides matching TRBD1. From germline, CDR1 is SGHTA and CDR2 FQGNSA. The CDR3 spans 14 residues. V lost 1 base, J lost 10 bases, and 9 bases stayed unmatched. The CDR3 sequence: CASSLDGGRGRAFF. The CDR3, as DNA: TGTGCCAGCAGCTTAGACGGAGGTAGGGGGCGAGCTTTCTTT.

The V and J genes are TRBV6-2 or TRBV6-3 and TRBJ1-4, with 8 bases that match TRBD1. Trimming at V came to 6 bases and at J to 8 bases, leaving 8 bases not matched to a gene. The CDR3 contains 14 residues. Germline V CDR1 and CDR2: MNHEY, SVGEGT. CDR3 DNA: TGTGCCAGCAGGCCTCAGGGGGCTGGAGAAAAACTGTTTTTT. It codes for CASRPQGAGEKLFF.

The chain employs TRBV28 and TRBJ2-1; 10 bases agree with TRBD2. Germline-derived CDR1 and CDR2 are MDHEN and SYDVKM. After removal of 6 bases from V and 16 bases from J, the junction contained 12 bases not matched to a gene. CDR3 length: 13 residues. The CDR3 region has the DNA TGTGCCAGCAGCCTTACCCGCCTAGCGGGAGTTTTCTTC. Its translation is CASSLTRLAGVFF.

V gene TRBV21-1 combines with J gene TRBJ2-7; the listed D gene, TRBD1, was not tested against the DNA. TRBV21-1 is a recognized pseudogene. The CDR3 contains 12 residues. CDR3 sequence reads: CASSKTDNEQYF. As DNA, the CDR3 is TGTGCCAGCAGCAAAACTGACAACGAGCAGTACTTC.

The CDR3 sequence is CASSGSRGMPEAFF. The CDR3 nucleotides are TGCGCCAGCAGTGGCTCCAGGGGAATGCCTGAAGCTTTCTTT. The chain combines TRBV10-2 with TRBJ1-1; tentatively, D is TRBD1 (6 bases). CDR1 is WSHSY and CDR2 is SAAADI in the germline V gene. Trimming shortened V by 4 bases and J by 6 bases, and 15 bases separated the two germline ends. The CDR3 consists of 14 residues.

This chain links TRBV19 with TRBJ2-1; TRBD2 matches 7 bases. The germline CDR1 and CDR2 sequences are LNHDA and SQIVND (reference sequence). The junction had 8 bases not matched to a gene; V was cut back by 10 bases and J by 5 bases. The CDR3 is made up of 13 amino acids. The CDR3 bases are TGTGCCACCGGGGGACTAACAAACAATGAGCAGTTCTTC. Protein: CATGGLTNNEQFF.

The J gene is TRBJ2-7, the V gene TRBV14, with 12 bases matching TRBD2. Germline trimming cut 5 bases from V and 7 bases from J; bases unmatched to any gene: 15. Germline V gives CDR1 SGHDN, CDR2 FVKESK. The CDR3 is made up of 17 amino acids. CDR3 residues: CASSFRLAGVTLREQYF. As DNA, the CDR3 is TGTGCCAGCAGCTTTCGACTAGCGGGAGTTACCCTACGAGAGCAGTACTTC.

The chain uses TRBV28 and TRBJ1-2; D is undetermined. The CDR3 is made up of 12 amino acids. Germline lookup yields CDR1 MDHEN and CDR2 SYDVKM. Trimming took 5 bases from V and 7 from J, leaving 11 bases between them. CDR3 loop: CASSAQEAGYTF. The CDR3 nucleotides read TGTGCCAGCAGTGCTCAGGAAGCTGGCTACACCTTC.

V gene TRBV6-2 or TRBV6-3 combines with J gene TRBJ2-3; D may be TRBD1 (5 bases). CDR3 length: 15 amino acids. V was clipped by 5 bases and J by 2 bases, with 14 bases between them. Germline V CDR1 and CDR2: MNHEY, SVGEGT. DNA of the CDR3: TGTGCCAGCAGTACTACAGGCGACCACACAGATACGCAGTATTTT. As protein: CASSTTGDHTDTQYF.

The rearrangement joins TRBV6-5 to TRBJ2-7; weak D call: TRBD1 (6 bases). The length of the CDR3 is 13 residues. The ends were cut back, 7 bases at V and 5 bases at J, with 15 bases in the middle. Germline V CDR1 and CDR2: MNHEY, SVGAGI. The CDR3: CASTKQGSDEQYF. CDR3 in DNA: TGTGCCAGCACCAAACAGGGTTCAGACGAGCAGTACTTC.

The chain recombines TRBV2 with TRBJ2-3; D might be TRBD2 (6 bases). Trimming removed 3 bases at V and 5 bases at J, with 15 bases between. The CDR3 runs 15 residues. CDR1 is SNHLY and CDR2 is FYNNEI in the germline V gene. CDR3 sequence: CASSDGVRGGDTQYF. CDR3 DNA sequence: TGTGCCAGCAGTGACGGAGTAAGGGGAGGAGATACGCAGTATTTT.

In nucleotides, the CDR3 is TGCGCCAGCAGCCAAGAGTTTCCAGCGCCCGGGGAGCTGTTTTTT. This translates into CASSQEFPAPGELFF. The chain combines TRBV4-1 with TRBJ2-2; D ambiguous. Germline V lookup: CDR1 MGHRA, CDR2 YSYEKL. The ends were cut back, 0 bases at V and 6 bases at J, with 11 bases in the middle. The CDR3 totals 15 residues.

The CDR3 DNA follows: TGTGCCACCCGGCGGGGTAGCGGGAGCGGGTACAATGAGCAGTTCTTC. This codes for CATRRGSGSGYNEQFF. V is TRBV7-2 and J is TRBJ2-1, with 9 bases aligning to TRBD2. J lost 4 bases, V lost 10 bases, and 14 bases had no gene match. CDR1 and CDR2 from the germline V gene are SGHTA and FQGNSA. This CDR3 region has 16 residues.

The J gene is TRBJ2-7, the V gene TRBV7-2, with 9 bases aligning to TRBD1. CDR1 is SGHTA and CDR2 is FQGNSA in the germline V gene. This CDR3 is 15 amino acids long. The J segment lost 1 base and the V segment lost 6 bases, leaving 7 bases of the junction unmatched. The CDR3 bases are TGTGCCAGCAGATACACCGGGACAGGGTCCTACGAGCAGTACTTC. The encoded protein is CASRYTGTGSYEQYF.

This chain links TRBV11-3 with TRBJ1-3, with 8 bases identical to TRBD1. This CDR3 comprises 16 residues. Losses at the gene ends were 5 bases for V and 0 bases for J; bases not matched to a gene: 6. The germline V gene encodes CDR1 SGHNT and CDR2 YENEEA. CDR3 region: CASSKTGASSGNTIYF. As DNA, the CDR3 is TGTGCCAGCAGCAAGACAGGGGCCAGCTCTGGAAACACCATATATTTT.

The CDR3 DNA sequence: TGTGCCAGCAGCTTAGTAGGGACAGCCTACGAGCAGTACTTC. Protein product: CASSLVGTAYEQYF. This rearrangement joins TRBV11-2 to TRBJ2-7; TRBD1 matches 7 bases. Germline loops: CDR1 SGHAT, CDR2 FQNNGV. This CDR3 is built from 14 residues. Losses at the gene ends were 1 base for V and 2 bases for J; bases not matched to a gene: 2.

In this sample, this clone turned up many times. Other DNA sequences in the same sample also yield this CDR3. The chain couples TRBV7-9 to TRBJ1-3; 7 bases align to TRBD1. The CDR3 has 14 residues. V was pared by 5 bases and J by 7 bases, with 8 bases of the junction left unmatched. Germline values: CDR1 SEHNR, CDR2 FQNEAQ (reference sequence). CDR3 sequence (DNA): TGTGCCAGCAGCCCCGACAGGGTCGGGAACACCATATATTTT. This gives the protein CASSPDRVGNTIYF.

This clone was seen just once. J is TRBJ2-6 and V is TRBV9, with 8 bases aligning to TRBD1. This CDR3 region has 18 residues. Germline-derived CDR1 and CDR2 are SGDLS and YYNGEE. V was clipped by 4 bases and J by 1 base; unmatched bases: 10. CDR3 amino acids: CASSLAGGTSSGANVLTF. CDR3 DNA sequence: TGTGCCAGCAGCTTAGCAGGGGGCACTTCTTCTGGGGCCAACGTCCTGACTTTC.

This chain uses TRBV9 with TRBJ2-1; 7 bases fit TRBD1. Trimming took 4 bases from V and 5 from J; bases not matched to a gene: 12. The V gene's germline CDR1 is SGDLS and CDR2 YYNGEE. This CDR3 has 16 amino acids. The CDR3 here is CASSLYPGQNNNEQFF. CDR3 in DNA: TGTGCCAGCAGCTTATATCCGGGACAGAATAACAATGAGCAGTTCTTC.

This clone occurred once. This rearrangement joins TRBV28 to TRBJ2-7; TRBD2 is a possible D gene (6 bases). This CDR3 has 16 residues. The germline V gene has CDR1 MDHEN and CDR2 SYDVKM. V gave up 4 bases and J gave up 3 bases, with 19 bases separating them. For the CDR3, the DNA is TGTGCCAGCAGTTCAGCCCCAGGGCAGGAGGGCTACGAGCAGTACTTC. This gives the protein CASSSAPGQEGYEQYF.

There are a few counts of this clone. The gene calls are TRBV19 and TRBJ1-2; D is uncertain. The CDR3 is 14 amino acids. Germline V CDR1 and CDR2: LNHDA, SQIVND (reference sequence). The V end lost 6 bases, the J end lost 4 bases, and 15 bases lay between the germline ends. The CDR3: CASRKDPTGYGYTF. CDR3 nucleotide sequence: TGTGCCAGTAGGAAGGATCCAACGGGCTATGGCTACACCTTC.

The chain uses TRBV7-2 and TRBJ2-1; 7 bases match TRBD2. The germline V gene encodes CDR1 SGHTA and CDR2 FQGNSA. The V gene end was trimmed by 5 bases and the J gene end by 3 bases; junction bases not matched to a gene: 7. The CDR3 spans 15 residues. The CDR3 sequence: CASSKGVAGYNEQFF. Written as DNA, the CDR3 is TGTGCCAGCAGCAAAGGGGTAGCGGGCTACAATGAGCAGTTCTTC. The full variable domain, completed using reference TRBV7-2 and TRBJ2-1, is GAGVSQSPSNKVTEKGKDVELRCDPISGHTALYWYRQSLGQGLEFLIYFQGNSAPDKSGLPSDRFSAERTGGSVSTLTIQRTQQEDSAVYLCASSKGVAGYNEQFFGPGTRLTVL.